Listed below are T cell receptor beta chains from one sample, sequenced in a study of OX40 agonist ivuxolimab in advanced cancers. TCRdb keeps only in-frame clones here, not all; method: immunoSEQ multiplex PCR. Of around 26,000 clones listed, around 77% are singletons. The sequences come from CD4+ or CD8+ T cells sorted from blood, collected in a trial of the OX40 agonist ivuxolimab. The source of these receptors is an adult with an advanced solid tumor such as melanoma, head and neck, liver or kidney cancer. Each CDR3 is given with its conserved first and last residue. The D gene is left open where the match is weak. The size entry is marked missing in some rows and otherwise reads once, few, many or a size class.

clone size,J gene,V gene,D gene,CDR3 protein,CDR3 DNA
.,TRBJ2-7,TRBV5-5,TRBD1,CASSLGTGTYEQYF,TGTGCCAGCAGCTTGGGGACAGGTACCTACGAGCAGTACTTC
.,TRBJ2-7,TRBV6-6,.,CASSYSDRTYEQYF,TGTGCCAGCAGTTACTCCGACCGAACCTACGAGCAGTACTTC
.,TRBJ1-6,TRBV4-2,.,CASSQHFDIDNSPLHF,TGTGCCAGCAGCCAACATTTTGACATTGATAATTCACCCCTCCACTTT
.,TRBJ1-6,TRBV4-2,.,CASSQDGISSYNSPLHF,TGTGCCAGCAGCCAAGATGGCATAAGCTCCTATAATTCACCCCTCCACTTT
.,TRBJ1-1,TRBV6-5,TRBD1,CASRGSQGGTEAFF,TGTGCCAGCAGGGGATCTCAGGGGGGAACTGAAGCTTTCTTT
.,TRBJ2-1,TRBV5-4,.,CASSLSRDTSYNEQFF,TGTGCCAGCAGCTTGAGCCGGGACACCTCCTACAATGAGCAGTTCTTC
.,TRBJ2-1,TRBV18,TRBD2,CASSPPSGTDNEQFF,TGTGCCAGCTCCCCACCTAGCGGGACAGACAATGAGCAGTTCTTC
few,TRBJ2-6,TRBV6-9,.,CASSRRSSGANVLTF,TGTGCCAGCAGTCGGAGAAGCTCTGGGGCCAACGTCCTGACTTTC
.,TRBJ1-1,TRBV7-2,.,CASSFLLTEAFF,TGTGCCAGCAGCTTTTTACTAACTGAAGCTTTCTTT
few,TRBJ1-6,TRBV10-1,.,CASSDGGFSPLHF,TGCGCCAGCAGTGACGGGGGATTTTCACCCCTCCACTTT
.,TRBJ2-1,TRBV18,.,CASSPNSNEQFF,TGTGCCAGCTCACCGAATTCCAATGAGCAGTTCTTC
.,TRBJ2-7,TRBV30,TRBD1,CAWRPGQHYEQYF,TGTGCCTGGAGGCCGGGACAGCACTACGAGCAGTACTTC
.,TRBJ2-2,TRBV10-2,TRBD2,CASSESSGGAGTGELFF,TGCGCCAGCAGTGAGTCTAGCGGGGGGGCCGGAACCGGGGAGCTGTTTTTT
few,TRBJ1-6,TRBV6-5,.,CASKAVSTRMPLHF,TGTGCCAGCAAGGCAGTTTCAACCAGGATGCCCCTCCACTTT
.,TRBJ2-2,TRBV7-6,TRBD1,CASSFGQGGSGELFF,TGTGCCAGCAGCTTCGGACAGGGAGGATCCGGGGAGCTGTTTTTT
.,TRBJ2-2,TRBV2,TRBD2,CASSSGANTGELFF,TGTGCCAGCAGTAGCGGGGCGAACACCGGGGAGCTGTTTTTT
.,TRBJ2-2,TRBV5-1,.,CASSRTDPNTGELFF,TGCGCCAGCAGTCGGACGGACCCTAACACCGGGGAGCTGTTTTTT
.,TRBJ1-5,TRBV30,.,CAWSGGSSNQPQHF,TGTGCCTGGAGTGGGGGCAGCAGCAATCAGCCCCAGCATTTT
.,TRBJ1-1,TRBV5-6,.,CASSQYFGAEAFF,.
.,TRBJ2-1,TRBV18,.,CASSPPSRLNEQFF,TGTGCCAGCTCACCACCGTCCAGGCTCAATGAGCAGTTCTTC
.,TRBJ1-5,TRBV15,.,CATSRGIQGGNSNQPQHF,TGTGCCACCAGCAGAGGGATACAGGGTGGCAATAGCAATCAGCCCCAGCATTTT
large,TRBJ1-2,TRBV6-5,.,CASSNKGQLYGYTF,TGTGCCAGCAGCAACAAAGGACAGCTCTATGGCTACACCTTC
.,TRBJ1-5,TRBV6-5,.,CASSYSPLDRNQPQHF,TGTGCCAGCAGTTACTCACCCCTAGATCGCAATCAGCCCCAGCATTTT
.,TRBJ2-1,TRBV27,TRBD2,CASTEDPGTRMRNEQFF,TGTGCCAGCACCGAAGACCCCGGGACTAGAATGAGGAATGAGCAGTTCTTC
.,TRBJ2-2,TRBV5-4,TRBD2,CASSLRLAGVTGELFF,TGTGCCAGCAGCTTGAGACTAGCGGGGGTCACCGGGGAGCTGTTTTTT
.,TRBJ2-7,TRBV27,TRBD2,CASSFSSGGYEQYF,TGTGCCAGCAGTTTCTCCTCGGGGGGCTACGAGCAGTACTTC